Detailed here is one T cell receptor (beta chain). At least ten counts were recorded for this clonotype. There is no known antigen for this receptor. Mismatch with germline at one junction end may stem from a read error. The method was 5' RACE. The run used a NextSeq 500. In the TCR library protocol, a unique molecular identifier was attached to each TCR cDNA molecule so that PCR and sequencing errors could be corrected. In the source study's methods: TCR identification, UMI-based error correction and CDR3 extraction were all carried out with Decombinator tools. TCRs above a frequency of 2 per 1,000, corresponding to the top 1% of the tumor frequency distribution, were defined as expanded. Renyi diversity was calculated using the R vegan package after each repertoire was subsampled 100 times to 5,000 TCRs. CDR3 similarity networks were built from amino acid triplet string-kernel similarity, connecting CDR3s with pairwise similarity above 0.82. TCRdb trimmed the raw reads at Q25, called clones with MiXCR and kept productive beta chains. Merged by CDR3 protein, the rows form single entries marked with the most common genes and DNA. TCRdb, rather than the study authors, made the V and J calls. This sample lists approximately 44,000 distinct CDR3 sequences; approximately 15% were detected once. Of the sample, 50% to 65% is held by the ten largest clones.

These data belong to a study of spatial heterogeneity in lung cancer (dated by TCRdb to the late 2010s). In the study overall: Beta-chain transcripts were consistently detected in greater numbers than alpha-chain transcripts, which likely reflected higher beta-chain transcript abundance. The study linked features of the TCR repertoire to counts of nonsynonymous mutations, which were determined by whole-exome sequencing of tumor tissue. In non-small cell lung cancer, the study made a quantitative comparison of TCR alpha and beta repertoires among multiple tumor regions, matched nontumor lung and blood. In the raw uncorrected reads, each unique combination of TCR and UMI appeared on average more than ten times. At surgery, about 210 tumor regions, almost 65 matched nontumor lung samples and 56 PBMC samples were TCR-sequenced for both alpha and beta chains. Points the paper makes about the study in general: Confirming at a functional level the hypothesis that regional TCRs recognize regional mutations was considered to require additional single-cell paired TCR alpha and beta sequencing. Ubiquitous expanded tumor TCRs were detected in blood more often at tumor resection than at routine follow-up.

This specimen's time point label, per the study, means: sample taken at primary tumor resection. Whole RNA extracted from tumor and nontumor lung tissue, or from cryopreserved PBMC samples, was used for TCR sequencing without cell sorting. Samples were obtained from approximately 76 patients with early-stage, untreated non-small cell lung cancer from the lung TRACERx cohort. Only patients with enough RNA available from two or more tumor regions were chosen for TCR sequencing. The germline V gene (reference sequence) yields SSHAT for CDR1 and FNYEAQ for CDR2. The CDR3 holds 16 amino acids from the cysteine to the phenylalanine. The retained sequence is limited to the CDR3, 48 bases, with the frame set at the first base.

The clonotype comes from a male donor with early-stage non-small cell lung cancer. The sequencing used PBMCs, collected at surgery. The receptor chain draws on TRBV7-7 and TRBJ2-2; TRBD2 fits 11 bases in the junction. The DNA is TGTGCTAGCAGCCCCCGACTAGCGGGAAACACCGGGGAGCTGTTTTTT. This translates into CASSPRLAGNTGELFF.